These 2 T cell receptor beta chains share one sample of origin, sequenced in a study of cytomegalovirus exposure and HLA in healthy donors. PCR employed 60 Vbeta and 13 Jbeta primers. This table comes from immunoSEQ multiplex PCR, and its TCRdb copy is limited to in-frame clones, with some not included. The sample has about 190,000 clones, just under 75% seen once. The sequenced sample consisted of PBMCs. Every receptor here comes from a young man in good health and CMV-seropositive.

The CDR3 sequence: CASSSGSGGRSYEQYF. The CDR3 region has the DNA TGCGCCAGCAGCTCCGGCTCAGGGGGGAGGTCCTACGAGCAGTACTTC. The chain recombines TRBV5-1 with TRBJ2-7; maybe TRBD1 (7 bases). The CDR3 sequence is 16 residues long. Germline assignment: CDR1 SGHRS and CDR2 YFSETQ. V was trimmed by 3 bases and J by 1 base, leaving 17 bases between them.

The rearrangement links TRBV27 to TRBJ1-5, with a tentative D call TRBD1 (5 bases). This CDR3 is 14 amino acids long. The V gene lost 2 bases and the J gene lost 3 bases, with 8 bases spanning the gap. Looked up from germline, CDR1 is MNHEY and CDR2 is SMNVEV (reference sequence). The CDR3 nucleotides are TGTGCCAGCAGTTTACAGGGCTTCAATCAGCCCCAGCATTTT. Protein product: CASSLQGFNQPQHF.